These T cell receptor beta chains were read from a single sample in a study of shared clonotypes between healthy human individuals. TCRdb's table, derived via immunoSEQ multiplex PCR, lists solely in-frame clones and lacks some. The sample lists approximately 1.9 million clones; roughly 95% were seen once. Input material: naive CD8+ T cells from PBMCs. The receptors stem from a man aged 18 to 29 in good health. Some clones in this sample may be carry-over from other donors' samples. The conserved cysteine and the conserved F or W are not part of the CDR3 here. Each record gives: J gene, V gene, CDR3 protein.

TRBJ2-7 TRBV9 ASSPGGLGSHEQY
TRBJ1-2 TRBV9 ASSGSSNGYT
TRBJ2-4 TRBV18 ASSPSGVGKNIQY
TRBJ1-1 TRBV11-2 ASRATGEGTEAF
TRBJ1-1 TRBV7-2 ASSLPATGVNTEAF
TRBJ1-2 TRBV9 ASSSTGGGGYT
TRBJ2-5 TRBV27 ASSFSDRQGWETQY
TRBJ2-3 TRBV10-3 AISEPSTGGTDTQY
TRBJ1-5 TRBV4-1 ASSQDRGSAQPQH
TRBJ2-7 TRBV5-5 ASRRPGTSSYEQY
TRBJ2-1 TRBV5-1 ASSFSGPSYNEQF
TRBJ1-1 TRBV7-9 ASSFPLGGNTEAF
TRBJ2-1 TRBV29-1 SVELAGEGYNEQF
TRBJ2-7 TRBV9 ASSAGQGVAYEQY
TRBJ2-3 TRBV13 ASSLSQQSRGTQY
TRBJ2-7 TRBV15 ATSGLSGRHSYEQY
TRBJ1-2 TRBV18 ASSPSGDLSGYT
TRBJ1-1 TRBV5-6 ASSAVTGEGNTEAF
TRBJ2-7 TRBV27 ASSLSSGGGDEQY
TRBJ1-2 TRBV10-3 AISDPTVNYGYT
TRBJ1-1 TRBV7-2 ASSLAGNTEAF
TRBJ1-1 TRBV7-9 ASSSRTGGGKTEAF
TRBJ1-5 TRBV28 ASMDQVGGNQPQH
TRBJ2-7 TRBV2 ASSEAPRAGGHEQY
TRBJ1-2 TRBV4-3 ASSQRDRDYGYT
TRBJ1-1 TRBV5-6 ASSPGTGRFSEAF
TRBJ2-7 TRBV7-9 ASSLDQVYEQY
TRBJ1-2 TRBV6-5 ASAGQGARPGGYT
TRBJ2-7 TRBV9 ASSAGQGDEQY
TRBJ1-3 TRBV7-9 ASSQQGAGNTIY
TRBJ2-7 TRBV4-2 ASSPLQGGYEQY
TRBJ2-5 TRBV9 ASSVAYRGQETQY
TRBJ2-3 TRBV11-2 ASRFADTQY
TRBJ2-2 TRBV15 ATSLDRFTGELF
TRBJ1-1 TRBV4-1 ASSAKKGNTEAF
TRBJ2-1 TRBV19 ASGALPLAGGFNEQF
TRBJ2-5 TRBV7-9 ASSLRGGPQETQY
TRBJ2-3 TRBV11-3 ASSPRLAGGADTQY
TRBJ1-2 TRBV11-2 ASGNDYGYT
TRBJ1-5 TRBV15 ATSRVIGGPRPQH
TRBJ1-1 TRBV27 ASSTRTGGITEAF
TRBJ1-5 TRBV19 ASSIGAYLLQPQH
TRBJ1-2 TRBV29-1 SVEAGNYGYT
TRBJ1-5 TRBV6-1 ASSPVDPQPQH
TRBJ2-1 TRBV7-6 ASRRTGGRYNEQF
TRBJ2-1 TRBV25-1 ASSDDKNEQF
TRBJ2-5 TRBV9 ASSRGGTGETQY
TRBJ1-1 TRBV19 ASSIDIRTEAF
TRBJ1-5 TRBV27 ASSSLAGSVGKGNQPQH
TRBJ2-3 TRBV23-1 ASSQAGPVTGATISTDTQY
TRBJ1-2 TRBV6-6 ASSLINGYT
TRBJ1-1 TRBV9 ASSAGGNTEAF
TRBJ2-2 TRBV4-3 ASRPGQGFGELF
TRBJ1-2 TRBV6-5 ASSHRDSNYGYT
TRBJ2-1 TRBV4-3 ASSPGQGPYNEQF
TRBJ2-7 TRBV4-2 ASSQEGLAGYREQY
TRBJ2-7 TRBV5-6 ASRAGQGYEQY
TRBJ2-3 TRBV7-3 ASSLTYSVADTQY
TRBJ1-5 TRBV7-9 ASSETGGGRPQH